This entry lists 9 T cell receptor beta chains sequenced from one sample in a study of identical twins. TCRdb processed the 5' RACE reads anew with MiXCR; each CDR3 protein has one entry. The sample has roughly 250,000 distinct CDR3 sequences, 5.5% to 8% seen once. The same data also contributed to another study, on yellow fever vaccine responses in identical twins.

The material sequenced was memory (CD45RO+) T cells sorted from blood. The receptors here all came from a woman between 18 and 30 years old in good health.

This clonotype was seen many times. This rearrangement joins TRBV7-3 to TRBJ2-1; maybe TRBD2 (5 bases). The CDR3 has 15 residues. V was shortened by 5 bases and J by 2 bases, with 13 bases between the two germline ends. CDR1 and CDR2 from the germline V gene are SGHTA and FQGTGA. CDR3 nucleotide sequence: TGTGCCAGCAGCAGAGGCAGTAGCGCCTACAATGAGCAGTTCTTC. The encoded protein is CASSRGSSAYNEQFF.

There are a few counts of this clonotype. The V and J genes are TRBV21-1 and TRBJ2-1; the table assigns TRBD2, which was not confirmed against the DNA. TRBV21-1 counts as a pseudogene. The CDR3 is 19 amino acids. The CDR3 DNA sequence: TGTGCCAGCAGCAAAAGGGGTCTCGGAGGGCTCCCCAACTACAATGAGCAGTTCTTC. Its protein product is CASSKRGLGGLPNYNEQFF.

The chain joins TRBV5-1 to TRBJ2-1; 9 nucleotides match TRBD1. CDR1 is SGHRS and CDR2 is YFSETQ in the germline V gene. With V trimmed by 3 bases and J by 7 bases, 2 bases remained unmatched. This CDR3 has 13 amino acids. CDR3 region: CASSSGTGNEQFF. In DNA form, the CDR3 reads TGCGCCAGCAGCTCCGGGACAGGGAATGAGCAGTTCTTC.

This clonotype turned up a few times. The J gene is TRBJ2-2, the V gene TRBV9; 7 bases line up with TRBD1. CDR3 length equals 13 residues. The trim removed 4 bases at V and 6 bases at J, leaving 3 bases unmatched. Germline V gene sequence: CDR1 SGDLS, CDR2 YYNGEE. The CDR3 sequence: CASSPRGPGELFF. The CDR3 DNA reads TGTGCCAGCAGCCCAAGGGGGCCCGGGGAGCTGTTTTTT. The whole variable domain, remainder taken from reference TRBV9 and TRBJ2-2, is DSGVTQTPKHLITATGQRVTLRCSPRSGDLSVYWYQQSLDQGLQFLIQYYNGEERAKGNILERFSAQQFPDLHSELNLSSLELGDSALYFCASSPRGPGELFFGEGSRLTVL.

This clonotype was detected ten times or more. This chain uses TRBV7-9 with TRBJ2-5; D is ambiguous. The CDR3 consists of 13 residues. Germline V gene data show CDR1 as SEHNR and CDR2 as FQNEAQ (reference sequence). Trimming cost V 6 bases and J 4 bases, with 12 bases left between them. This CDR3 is CASRRSNLETQYF. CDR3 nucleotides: TGTGCCAGCAGACGTAGTAACTTAGAGACCCAGTACTTC. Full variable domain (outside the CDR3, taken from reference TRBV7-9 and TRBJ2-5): DTGVSQNPRHKITKRGQNVTFRCDPISEHNRLYWYRQTLGQGPEFLTYFQNEAQLEKSRLLSDRFSAERPKGSFSTLEIQRTEQGDSAMYLCASRRSNLETQYFGPGTRLLVL.

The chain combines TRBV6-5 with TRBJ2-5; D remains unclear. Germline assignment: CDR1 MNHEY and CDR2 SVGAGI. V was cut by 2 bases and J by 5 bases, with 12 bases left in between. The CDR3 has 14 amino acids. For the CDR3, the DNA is TGTGCCAGCAGTTACCTCTGGGGATTGGAGACCCAGTACTTC. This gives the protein CASSYLWGLETQYF.

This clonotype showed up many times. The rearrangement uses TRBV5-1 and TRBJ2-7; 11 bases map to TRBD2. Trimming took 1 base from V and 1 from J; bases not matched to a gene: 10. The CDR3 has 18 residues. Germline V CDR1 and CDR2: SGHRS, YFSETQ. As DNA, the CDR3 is TGCGCCAGCAGCTTGTCCCCCCTAGCGGGAGGTAGTTCCTACGAGCAGTACTTC. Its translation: CASSLSPLAGGSSYEQYF.

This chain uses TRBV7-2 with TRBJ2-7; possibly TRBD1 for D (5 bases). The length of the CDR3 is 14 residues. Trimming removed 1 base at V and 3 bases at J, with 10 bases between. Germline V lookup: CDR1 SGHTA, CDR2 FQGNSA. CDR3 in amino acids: CASSLVAGNYEQYF. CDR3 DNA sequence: TGTGCCAGCAGCTTAGTTGCAGGGAACTACGAGCAGTACTTC.

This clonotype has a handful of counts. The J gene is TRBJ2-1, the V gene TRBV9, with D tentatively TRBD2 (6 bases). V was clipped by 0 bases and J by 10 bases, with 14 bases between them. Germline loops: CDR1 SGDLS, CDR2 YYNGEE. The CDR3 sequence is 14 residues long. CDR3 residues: CASSVGAGPEEQFF. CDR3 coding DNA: TGTGCCAGCAGCGTAGGTGCGGGGCCGGAAGAGCAGTTCTTC.